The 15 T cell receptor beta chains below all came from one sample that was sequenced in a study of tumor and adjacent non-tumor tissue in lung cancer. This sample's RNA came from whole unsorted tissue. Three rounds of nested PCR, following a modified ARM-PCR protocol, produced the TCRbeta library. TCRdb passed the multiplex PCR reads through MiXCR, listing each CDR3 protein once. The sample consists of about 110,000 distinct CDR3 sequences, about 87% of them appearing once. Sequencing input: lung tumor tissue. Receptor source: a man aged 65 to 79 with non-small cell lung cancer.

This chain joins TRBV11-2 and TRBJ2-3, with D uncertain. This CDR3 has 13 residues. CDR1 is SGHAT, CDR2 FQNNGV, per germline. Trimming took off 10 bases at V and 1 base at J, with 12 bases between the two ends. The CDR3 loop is CAMSGRRTDTQYF. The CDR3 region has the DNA TGTGCCATGTCTGGTCGACGCACAGATACGCAGTATTTT.

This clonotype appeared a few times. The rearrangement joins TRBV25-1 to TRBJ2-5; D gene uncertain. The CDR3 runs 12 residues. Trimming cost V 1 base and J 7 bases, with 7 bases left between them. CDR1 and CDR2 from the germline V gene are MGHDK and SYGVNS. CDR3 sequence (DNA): TGTGCCAGCAGTGAATTCGTGGGGACCCAGTACTTC. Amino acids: CASSEFVGTQYF.

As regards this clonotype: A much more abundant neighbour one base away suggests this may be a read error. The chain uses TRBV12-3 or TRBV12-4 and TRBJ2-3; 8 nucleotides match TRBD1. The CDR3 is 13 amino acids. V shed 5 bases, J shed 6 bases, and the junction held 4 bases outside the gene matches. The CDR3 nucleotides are TGTGCCAGCAGTCCAGGGGGCGCCGATACGCAGTATTTT. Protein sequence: CASSPGGADTQYF.

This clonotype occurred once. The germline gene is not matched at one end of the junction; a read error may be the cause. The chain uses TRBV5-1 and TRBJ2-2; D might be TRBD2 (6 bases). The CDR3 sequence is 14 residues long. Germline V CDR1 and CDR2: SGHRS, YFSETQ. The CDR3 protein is CASSSGLSTGELFF. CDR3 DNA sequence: TGTGCCAGCAGCTCGGGACTTAGCACCGGGGAGCTGTTTTTT.

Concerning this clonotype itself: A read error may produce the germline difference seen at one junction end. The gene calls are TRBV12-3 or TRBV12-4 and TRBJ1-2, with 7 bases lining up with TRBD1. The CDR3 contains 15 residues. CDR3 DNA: TGTTCCAGCAATTTATTGACAGGGCTTGGCTATGGCTACACCTTC. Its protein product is CSSNLLTGLGYGYTF.

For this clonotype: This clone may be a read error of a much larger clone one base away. The CDR3 DNA reads TGTACCAGCACCGGGACCCGTAATTCACCCCTCCACTTT. It yields the protein CTSTGTRNSPLHF. This chain connects TRBV28 to TRBJ1-6; tentatively, D is TRBD1 (5 bases). This CDR3 is 13 amino acids long. Germline CDR1 is MDHEN and CDR2 is SYDVKM.

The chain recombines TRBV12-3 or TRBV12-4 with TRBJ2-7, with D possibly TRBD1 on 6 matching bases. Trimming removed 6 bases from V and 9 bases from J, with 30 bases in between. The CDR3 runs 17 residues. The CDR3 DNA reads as TGTGCCAGCAGCCTTCTGCTCGGACAGAAAACTTCAATGGGGCAGTACTTC. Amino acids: CASSLLLGQKTSMGQYF.

CDR3 coding DNA: TGCAGTACCAGGACAGGGAATTCACCCCTCCACTTT. Translated, it gives CSTRTGNSPLHF. V is TRBV20-1 and J is TRBJ1-6; 8 bases line up with TRBD1. Germline CDR1 is DFQATT and CDR2 is SNEGSKA (reference sequence). The CDR3 spans 12 residues. J was trimmed by 7 bases and V by 8 bases; bases with no gene match: 4.

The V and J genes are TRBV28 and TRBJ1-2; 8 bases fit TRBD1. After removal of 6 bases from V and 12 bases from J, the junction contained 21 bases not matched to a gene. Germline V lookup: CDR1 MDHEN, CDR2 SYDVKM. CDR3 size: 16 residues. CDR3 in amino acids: CASSETGTGSPVGNTF. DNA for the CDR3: TGTGCCAGCAGCGAAACCGGGACAGGTTCTCCGGTGGGGAACACCTTC.

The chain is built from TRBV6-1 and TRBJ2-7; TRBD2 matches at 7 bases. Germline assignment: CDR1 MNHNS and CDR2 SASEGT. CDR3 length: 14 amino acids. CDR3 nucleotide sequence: TGTGTCAGTAGTACGACTAGCCGCTCCTACGAGCAGTACTTC. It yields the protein CVSSTTSRSYEQYF.

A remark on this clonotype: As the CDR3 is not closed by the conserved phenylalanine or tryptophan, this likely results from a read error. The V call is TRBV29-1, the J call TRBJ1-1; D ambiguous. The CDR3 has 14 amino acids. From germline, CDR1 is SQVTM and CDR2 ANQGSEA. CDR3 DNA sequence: TGCAGTGTTGAAGATCAAGGGTTGAACACTGAAGCTTTCGTT. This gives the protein CSVEDQGLNTEAFV.

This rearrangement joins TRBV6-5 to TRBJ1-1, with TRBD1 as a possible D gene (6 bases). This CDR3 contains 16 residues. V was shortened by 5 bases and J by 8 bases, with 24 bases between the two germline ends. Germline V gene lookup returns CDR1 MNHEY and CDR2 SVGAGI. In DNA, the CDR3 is TGTGCCAGCAGTACACTAATGATGGCAGGGGTTGCCGAAGCTTTCTTT. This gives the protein CASSTLMMAGVAEAFF.

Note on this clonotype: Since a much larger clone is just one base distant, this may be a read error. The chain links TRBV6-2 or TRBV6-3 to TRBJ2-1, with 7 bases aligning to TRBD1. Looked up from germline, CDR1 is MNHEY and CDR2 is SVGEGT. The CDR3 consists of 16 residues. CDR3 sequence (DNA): TGTGCCAGCATTTACCAAATCGGACAGGAATACAATGAGCAGCTCTTC. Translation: CASIYQIGQEYNEQLF.

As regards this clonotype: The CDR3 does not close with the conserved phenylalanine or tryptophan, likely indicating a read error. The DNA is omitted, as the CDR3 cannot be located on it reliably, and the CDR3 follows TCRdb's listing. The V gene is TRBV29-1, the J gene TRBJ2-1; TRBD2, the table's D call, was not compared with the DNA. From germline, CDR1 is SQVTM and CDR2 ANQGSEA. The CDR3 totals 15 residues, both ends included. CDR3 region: CSAKLIRTDYNVLFI.

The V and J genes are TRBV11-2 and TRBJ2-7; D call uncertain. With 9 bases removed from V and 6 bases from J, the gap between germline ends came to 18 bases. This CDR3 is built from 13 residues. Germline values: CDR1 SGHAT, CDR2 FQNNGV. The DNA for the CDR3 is TGTGCCAGTCGCCAAAGGACCGAGCGCGAGCAGTACTTC. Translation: CASRQRTEREQYF.